Given below is one T cell receptor (beta chain) in context. Using immunoSEQ multiplex PCR, the repertoire was profiled, and TCRdb retains in-frame clones only, with some absent. Of fewer than 15,000 clones detected, 67% appear once; the ten largest clones hold about 10%. This specimen belongs to a study of tumor-infiltrating lymphocytes in localized non-small cell lung cancer. This TCR came from a human donor with non-small cell lung cancer. The material sequenced was uninvolved lung tissue not adjacent to the tumor.

As DNA, the CDR3 is TGTGCCAGCACCGTACTTGGGCGGGGCCAGGGTTATAGCAATCAGCCCCAGCATTTT. Translated, it gives CASTVLGRGQGYSNQPQHF. The chain combines TRBV21-1 with TRBJ1-5. TRBV21-1 is a known pseudogene. The length of the CDR3 is 19 residues.